This passage covers 7 T cell receptor beta chains from one sample sequenced in a study of T cells in localized non-small cell lung cancer. TCRdb keeps only in-frame clones here, not all; method: immunoSEQ multiplex PCR. The data show roughly 4,500 clones, around a third seen once. Sequenced here: lung tumor tissue, sampled before any cancer treatment. All receptors come from a man aged 40-75 years with stage II squamous cell lung carcinoma.

This clone was counted only a few times. The chain couples TRBV27 to TRBJ2-7; D gene ambiguous. The germline V gene encodes CDR1 MNHEY and CDR2 SMNVEV (reference sequence). V was pared by 4 bases and J by 2 bases, with 9 bases between. The CDR3 runs 13 residues. CDR3 DNA sequence: TGTGCCAGCAGTTCCCACGAGACCTACGAGCAGTACTTC. Residues: CASSSHETYEQYF.

This chain uses TRBV18 with TRBJ2-5; D unresolved. Germline V gene lookup returns CDR1 KGHSH and CDR2 LQKENI. The V end was cut by 4 bases, the J end by 1 base, with 7 bases between. CDR3 length equals 13 residues. The CDR3 bases are TGTGCCAGCTCACGCGAACTCCAAGAGACCCAGTACTTC. This sequence encodes CASSRELQETQYF.

The V gene is TRBV15, the J gene TRBJ1-2, with TRBD1 identical over 10 bases. The trim removed 5 bases at V and 7 bases at J, leaving 13 bases unmatched. The CDR3 is made up of 16 amino acids. Germline V gives CDR1 LNHNV, CDR2 YYDKDF (reference sequence). The CDR3 bases are TGTGCCACCAGCCTAGGGGGTGGGACAGGGGTCTTTGGCTACACCTTC. Protein product: CATSLGGGTGVFGYTF.

V and J are TRBV6-8 and TRBJ2-7, with 7 bases identical to TRBD1. The CDR3 has 16 residues. The V gene's germline CDR1 is MNHGY and CDR2 SAAAGT. V was clipped by 3 bases and J by 2 bases; unmatched bases: 10. For the CDR3, the DNA is TGTGCCAGCAGTTATGGGCCCACTACAGGGGCCTACGAGCAGTACTTC. This translates into CASSYGPTTGAYEQYF.

This clone was found a few times. The chain recombines TRBV11-3 with TRBJ2-7; either TRBD1 or TRBD2 may supply D (5 bases each). This CDR3 is 16 amino acids long. Germline V CDR1 and CDR2: SGHNT, YENEEA. V lost 1 base and J 0 bases, leaving 13 bases between the germline ends. Here the CDR3 reads CASSLGPPGTSYEQYF. CDR3 bases: TGTGCCAGCAGCTTAGGTCCCCCAGGGACCTCCTACGAGCAGTACTTC.

The chain joins TRBV6-7 to TRBJ2-7; no clear D. TRBV6-7 is recorded as an ORF, its role being uncertain. The CDR3 runs to 14 residues. The V end lost 2 bases, the J end lost 7 bases, and 15 bases lay between the germline ends. The CDR3 sequence: CASSYVPAPQEQYF. The CDR3 bases are TGTGCCAGCAGTTACGTGCCGGCTCCTCAGGAGCAGTACTTC.

In its sample, this clone was seen a few times. This chain links TRBV6-8 with TRBJ1-2; TRBD1 might be the D (6 bases). V lost 1 base and J lost 2, with 11 bases in between. Per germline, CDR1 MNHGY and CDR2 SAAAGT. This CDR3 has 15 amino acids. The CDR3 DNA is TGTGCCAGCAGTTACTATTTGGGGGGCAACTATGGCTACACCTTC. The encoded protein is CASSYYLGGNYGYTF.